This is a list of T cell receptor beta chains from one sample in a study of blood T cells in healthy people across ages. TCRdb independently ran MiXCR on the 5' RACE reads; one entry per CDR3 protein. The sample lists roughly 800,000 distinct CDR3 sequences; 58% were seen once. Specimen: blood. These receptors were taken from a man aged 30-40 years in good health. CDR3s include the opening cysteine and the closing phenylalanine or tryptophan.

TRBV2,CASSNPGLGKYQETQYF
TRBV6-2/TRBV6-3,CASNSGGTSTDTQYF
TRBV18,CASQDGSTDTQYF
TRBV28,CASSFYRTASYEQYF
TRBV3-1,CASSHNGQTYGYTF
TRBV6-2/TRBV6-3,CASRTELYEQYF
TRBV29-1,CSAGDRRHEQYF
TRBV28,CASSLPGSYEQYF
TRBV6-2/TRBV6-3,CASRGDSDQPQHF
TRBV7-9,CASSLAGGSSDTQYF
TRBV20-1,CSASSSGEYNEQFF
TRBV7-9,CASSPGGFDQPQHF
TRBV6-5,CASSIDRGAHNEQFF
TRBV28,CASRPFIRQVARSRGRAINEQFF
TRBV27,CASSLELGGAYGYTF
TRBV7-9,CAGRGGVNTGELFF
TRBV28,CASSLSGQGNNEQFF
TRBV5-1,CASSDGTSVQAGETQYF
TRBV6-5,CASSYSAAGILDTQYF
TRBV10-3,CAIKRGFEQYF
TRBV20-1,CSARGIGREKADTQYF
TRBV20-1,CSAFDRALSYEQYF
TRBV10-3,CAISLAGGKRNEQFF
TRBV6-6,CASSSQATYEQYF
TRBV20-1,CSAGTSNTGELFF
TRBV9,CASSSRLAETQYF
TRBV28,CASSFSGRNPGGAFF
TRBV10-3,CAISDNSGANVLTF
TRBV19,CASSGVSTDTQYF
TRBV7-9,CASSFASSGPSYNEQFF
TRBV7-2,CASSLAGTAEKLFF
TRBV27,CASRPQFGGIAKNIQYF
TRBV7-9,CASSSPRGNQPQHF
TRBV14,CASTRGYQETQYF
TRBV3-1,CASSQHRSGVRYEQYF
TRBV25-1,CASSASGGGNTEAFF
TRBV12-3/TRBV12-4,CASSLPGGGRYTF
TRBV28,CASSLPDAANNSPLHF
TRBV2,CASRGLDQPQHF
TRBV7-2,CASSPAGTGGYTF
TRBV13,CASSPRGLSSEQYF
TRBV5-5,CASSLYYGGGTDTQYF
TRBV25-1,CASSDRGTTNEKLFF
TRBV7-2,CASSLGYYTNYEQYF
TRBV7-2,CASSSRLSALHF
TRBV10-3,CAISVIGGNEQFF
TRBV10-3,CAIDTGFNEQYF
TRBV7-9,CASSGGTSGRAGNIQYF
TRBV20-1,CSATRTPPYEQYF
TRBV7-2,CASSLANGFTDTQYF
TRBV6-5,CASSREVYNSPLHF
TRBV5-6,CASSYSWGQGTFEHGYTF